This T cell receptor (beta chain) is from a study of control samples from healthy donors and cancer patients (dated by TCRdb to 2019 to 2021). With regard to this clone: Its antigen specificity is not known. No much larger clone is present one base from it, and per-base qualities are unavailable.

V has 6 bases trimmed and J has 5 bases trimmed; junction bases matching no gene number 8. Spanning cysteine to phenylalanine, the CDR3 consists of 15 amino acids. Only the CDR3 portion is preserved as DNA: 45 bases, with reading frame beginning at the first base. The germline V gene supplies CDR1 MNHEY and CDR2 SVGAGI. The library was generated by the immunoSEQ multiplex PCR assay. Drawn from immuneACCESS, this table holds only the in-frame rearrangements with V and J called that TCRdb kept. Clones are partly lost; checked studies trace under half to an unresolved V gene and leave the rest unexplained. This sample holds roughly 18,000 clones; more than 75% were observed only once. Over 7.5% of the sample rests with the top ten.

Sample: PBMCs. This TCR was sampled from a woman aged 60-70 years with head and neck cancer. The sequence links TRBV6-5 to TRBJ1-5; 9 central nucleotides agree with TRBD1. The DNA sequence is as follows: TGTGCCAGCAGGGGAACAGGGGGCAGGCATCAGCCCCAGCATTTT. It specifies CASRGTGGRHQPQHF.